Listed here are 14 T cell receptor beta chains from one sample, sequenced in a study of T cells in Graves' hyperthyroidism and ophthalmopathy. Amplification targeted TCR beta CDR3 regions from RNA transcripts. Carried out on the TCR CDR3, a first-round RT-PCR used the HTBI primer set. One entry per CDR3 protein, called by TCRdb with MiXCR from the multiplex PCR reads. The sample lists 300,000 to 350,000 distinct CDR3 sequences; around 18% were seen once. Sequenced: blood. These receptors all stem from a woman in her thirties or forties with Graves' ophthalmopathy.

This clonotype was seen ten or more times. The rearrangement links TRBV29-1 to TRBJ1-1; no definite D call. Trimming cost V 3 bases and J 6 bases, with 20 bases left between them. Germline loops: CDR1 SQVTM, CDR2 ANQGSEA. The CDR3 has 15 residues. CDR3 sequence reads: CSVDSGGVGYAEAFF. CDR3 DNA: TGCAGCGTTGATAGCGGTGGTGTAGGGTACGCTGAAGCTTTCTTT.

This clonotype was observed at least ten times. The V gene is TRBV12-3 or TRBV12-4, the J gene TRBJ2-3, with 16 bases matching TRBD2. V shed 5 bases and J 6 bases; nucleotides not matched to a gene: 2. CDR3 size: 15 residues. The CDR3 region is CASSLGLAGGDTQYF. The CDR3 DNA reads TGTGCCAGCAGTCTGGGACTAGCGGGAGGGGATACGCAGTATTTT.

This clonotype was seen ten or more times. One end of the junction does not line up with germline, which may come from a read error. The chain is built from TRBV12-3 or TRBV12-4 and TRBJ2-1; 8 nucleotides line up with TRBD2. The CDR3 runs to 15 residues. CDR3 loop: CAGPGGASGYNEQLF. In nucleotides, the CDR3 is TGTGCCGGGCCCGGGGGGGCTAGCGGTTACAATGAGCAGCTCTTC.

This chain uses TRBV20-1 with TRBJ2-5, with D unclear. Germline V gene data show CDR1 as DFQATT and CDR2 as SNEGSKA (reference sequence). CDR3 length equals 15 residues. Trimming pared 0 bases from V and 1 base from J, leaving 12 bases between. The CDR3 DNA sequence: TGCAGTGCTAGAGATCTGGCTAACTTCCAAGAGACCCAGTACTTC. Amino acids: CSARDLANFQETQYF.

In its sample, this clonotype was seen many times. The chain combines TRBV19 with TRBJ1-1, with 9 positions matching TRBD1. J lost 3 bases, V lost 3 bases, and 5 bases had no gene match. The CDR3 is 15 residues long. Germline CDR1 LNHDA, CDR2 SQIVND (reference sequence). CDR3 in DNA: TGTGCCAGTAGTATCTCACAGGGGGCTGACACTGAAGCTTTCTTT. Its protein is CASSISQGADTEAFF.

This clonotype occurred many times. The J gene is TRBJ2-5, the V gene TRBV5-1; 14 bases are a match to TRBD2. V shed 0 bases and J 4 bases; nucleotides not matched to a gene: 5. Per germline, CDR1 SGHRS and CDR2 YFSETQ. This CDR3 spans 17 amino acids. The chain's CDR3 is CASSLGLAGGPRETQYF. In DNA, the CDR3 is TGCGCCAGCAGCTTGGGACTAGCGGGAGGGCCTAGAGAGACCCAGTACTTC.

This clonotype occurred many times. DNA of the CDR3: TGTGCCAGCAGTTTGGGGACAGGGGGAAGAGAGACCCAGTACTTC. This sequence encodes CASSLGTGGRETQYF. V and J are TRBV28 and TRBJ2-5; TRBD1 agrees at 11 bases. CDR1 MDHEN and CDR2 SYDVKM come from the germline V gene. J gave up 4 bases and V 3 bases, and 4 bases lay outside the gene matches. CDR3 size: 15 residues.

This clonotype was seen repeatedly, ten times or more. V gene TRBV19 combines with J gene TRBJ2-1, with D possibly being TRBD1 or TRBD2 (5 bases each). The CDR3 contains 16 residues. V was trimmed by 2 bases and J by 5 bases, leaving 16 bases between them. Germline V gene data show CDR1 as LNHDA and CDR2 as SQIVND (reference sequence). The CDR3 sequence: CASSIPYRDGDNEQFF. CDR3 bases: TGTGCCAGTAGTATACCTTACCGGGACGGGGACAATGAGCAGTTCTTC.

This clonotype was found many times. The rearrangement uses TRBV6-5 and TRBJ1-2, with TRBD1 matching over 9 bases. This CDR3 comprises 16 residues. Germline V lookup: CDR1 MNHEY, CDR2 SVGAGI. The ends lost 2 bases at V and 4 bases at J; junction bases unmatched: 8. The CDR3 region is CASSYEGSGQGYGYTF. The CDR3 nucleotides read TGTGCCAGCAGTTACGAAGGATCGGGACAGGGCTATGGCTACACCTTC.

This clonotype came up many times. The rearrangement links TRBV18 to TRBJ1-2; D not certain. The CDR3 has 15 residues. The germline gives CDR1 KGHSH, CDR2 LQKENI. V was shortened by 3 bases and J by 3 bases, with 14 bases between the two germline ends. This CDR3 is CASSPRRVTDYGYTF. CDR3 nucleotides: TGTGCCAGCTCACCTCGGAGGGTTACTGACTATGGCTACACCTTC.

This clonotype was seen ten or more times. The rearrangement joins TRBV5-1 to TRBJ2-2; D possibly uses TRBD1 or TRBD2 (5 bases each). The CDR3 length is 15 residues. Trimming cost V 4 bases and J 6 bases, with 16 bases left between them. CDR1 and CDR2 (germline): SGHRS, YFSETQ. CDR3 sequence (DNA): TGCGCCAGCAGCCCACTAGAGGGGATGGCCGGGGAGCTGTTTTTT. Encoded protein: CASSPLEGMAGELFF.

This clonotype came up many times. V gene TRBV19 combines with J gene TRBJ1-5, with a tentative D call TRBD1 (6 bases). The length of the CDR3 is 15 residues. V was shortened by 5 bases and J by 2 bases, with 13 bases between the two germline ends. Germline values: CDR1 LNHDA, CDR2 SQIVND (reference sequence). CDR3 nucleotide sequence: TGTGCCAGTAGTCGGGTCAGGGGCGGCAATCAGCCCCAGCATTTT. This codes for CASSRVRGGNQPQHF.

The sample holds one count of this clonotype. The chain uses TRBV7-8 and TRBJ2-5; D possibly corresponds to TRBD2 (6 bases). Germline CDR1 reads SGHVS; CDR2 reads FQNEAQ. Between the trimmed V and J ends, which lost 3 bases and 2 bases, there was a span of 13 bases. The CDR3 runs 15 residues. DNA of the CDR3: TGTGCCAGCAGCTTGCTAGCGTCGAGACAAGAGACCCAGTACTTC. Translating it yields CASSLLASRQETQYF.

The chain uses TRBV6-1 and TRBJ1-1; TRBD1 matches at 7 bases. This CDR3 has 14 amino acids. CDR1 and CDR2 from the germline V gene are MNHNS and SASEGT. The junction had 12 bases not matched to a gene; V was cut back by 7 bases and J by 7 bases. The CDR3 DNA follows: TGTGCCAGCACTAACAGGGGATCTCCGAATGAAGCTTTCTTT. This translates into CASTNRGSPNEAFF.